This is a list of T cell receptor beta chains from one sample in a study of blood T cell repertoires in COVID-19. Here immunoSEQ multiplex PCR was the method, and the copy in TCRdb shows in-frame clones only, minus some. This repertoire shows more than 60,000 clones, roughly 85% found once; its top ten account for roughly 18%. Sequenced material: peripheral blood. Source of these receptors: a human donor in a cohort sampled during active COVID-19. Each CDR3 is given with its conserved first and last residue. D genes are given only for firm matches. Clone size appears in some rows only: once, few, many, or a class for an expanded clone.

j_gene	abundance	d_gene	v_gene	CDR3nt	CDR3aa
TRBJ2-1	-	TRBD2	TRBV10-2	TGCGCCAGCAGTGAGCCTTCTGCTAGCGGGGGGGACAATGAGCAGTTCTTC	CASSEPSASGGDNEQFF
TRBJ2-3	-	-	TRBV5-5	TGTGCCAGCAGCTTGAGTCGAGACACAGATACGCAGTATTTT	CASSLSRDTDTQYF
TRBJ1-2	-	TRBD1	TRBV6-5	TGTGCCAGCAGTTTTCTTGGGACAGGGTCTGGCTACACCTTC	CASSFLGTGSGYTF
TRBJ1-2	once	TRBD1	TRBV27	TGTGCCAGCAGTTTGGGGGACAGGGTGGGTGGCTACACCTTC	CASSLGDRVGGYTF
TRBJ2-7	once	-	TRBV24-1	TGTGCCACCAGTGTTTCAGGGAATAACTACGAGCAGTACTTC	CATSVSGNNYEQYF
TRBJ1-2	-	-	TRBV7-2	TGTGCCAGCAGCCCGACTCGGGGAGCCCTGGGCTACACCTTC	CASSPTRGALGYTF
TRBJ1-2	-	TRBD1	TRBV24-1	TGTGCCACCAGTGATTTGAGACAGGGCTATGGCTACACCTTC	CATSDLRQGYGYTF
TRBJ2-2	-	-	TRBV18	TGTGCCAGCTCACCCATGACAAGTACGAACACCGGGGAGCTGTTTTTT	CASSPMTSTNTGELFF
TRBJ1-6	-	-	TRBV12-3/TRBV12-4	TGTGCCAGCAGCCCCCTTAATAATTCACCCCTCCACTTT	CASSPLNNSPLHF
TRBJ2-2	-	-	TRBV15	TGTGCCACCAGCAGAGCGGTAGCGGAGAACACCGGGGAGCTGTTTTTT	CATSRAVAENTGELFF
TRBJ2-3	-	TRBD2	TRBV7-8	TGTGCCAGCAGCCCGGGACTAGCGGGGGTAGCTACGCAGTATTTT	CASSPGLAGVATQYF
TRBJ1-4	-	-	TRBV3-1/TRBV3-2	TGTGCCAGCAGCGTGAAGCGCGGGGTCGGAACCACTAATGAAAAACTGTTTTTT	CASSVKRGVGTTNEKLFF
TRBJ2-7	-	-	TRBV10-3	TGTGCCATCACCAGGGACACTAGCTCCTACGAGCAGTACTTC	CAITRDTSSYEQYF
TRBJ2-1	-	-	TRBV6-5	TGTGCCAGCAGTTACTCAGGGCCCGCGGGCCATGAGCAGTTCTTC	CASSYSGPAGHEQFF
TRBJ1-6	-	TRBD1	TRBV19	TGTGCCGCGAGCGCAGGGGGATATAATTCACCCCTCCACTTT	CAASAGGYNSPLHF
TRBJ1-2	-	-	TRBV18	TGTGCCAGCTCACCCGCCGGGACTACTAACTATGGCTACACCTTC	CASSPAGTTNYGYTF
TRBJ2-7	-	TRBD2	TRBV27	TGTGCCAGCAGTCTAACTAGCGGCTACTCCTACGAGCAGTACTTC	CASSLTSGYSYEQYF
TRBJ2-7	-	TRBD1	TRBV5-6	TGTGCCAGCAGCTTGCGTCGGACAGGGATTGTAAGCTCCTACGAGCAGTACTTC	CASSLRRTGIVSSYEQYF
TRBJ2-5	-	-	TRBV3-1/TRBV3-2	TGTGCCAGCAGCCACTACCGAGGGGCGGCAGGGACTTGCCAGAACTTC	CASSHYRGAAGTCQNF
TRBJ2-3	-	TRBD2	TRBV28	TGTGCCAGCAGTCAGCCAGCTAGCGGGAGCACAGATACGCAGTATTTT	CASSQPASGSTDTQYF
TRBJ1-2	-	-	TRBV19	TGTGCCAGTACCGCCCTCAGGACACTCAACTATGGCTACACCTTC	CASTALRTLNYGYTF
TRBJ2-2	-	TRBD1	TRBV11-2	TGTGCCAGCACCTTGTTGGGACAGACGAACACCGGGGAGCTGTTTTTT	CASTLLGQTNTGELFF
TRBJ2-2	-	TRBD1	TRBV6-4	TGTGCCAGCAGCCTAACCACACAGGGGGCCAGTACCGGGGAGCTGTTTTTT	CASSLTTQGASTGELFF
TRBJ2-5	few	TRBD2	TRBV9	TGTGCCAGCAGCGCCACTAGCGGGGGGGCTCTAGAGACCCAGTACTTC	CASSATSGGALETQYF
TRBJ2-1	-	TRBD2	TRBV9	TGTGCCAGCAGCCGCGGGGGTGTTAGTGGGCATGAGCAGTTCTTC	CASSRGGVSGHEQFF
TRBJ2-1	-	TRBD2	TRBV6-6	TGTGCCAGCAGCTCCCAAGGACTAGCGGGGGGGCTGAGCTCCTACAATGAGCAGTTCTTC	CASSSQGLAGGLSSYNEQFF
TRBJ2-3	-	-	TRBV5-6	TGTGCCAGCAGCTTGGCGGCTGGGCCCACAGATACGCAGTATTTT	CASSLAAGPTDTQYF
TRBJ2-7	once	TRBD2	TRBV6-2/TRBV6-3	TGTGCCAGCAGTTACCCGGTAGCGGGGACCTACGAGCAGTACTTC	CASSYPVAGTYEQYF
TRBJ2-3	once	TRBD2	TRBV4-3	TGCGCCAGCAGCCAAGTACTAGCGGGGGATAGCACAGATACGCAGTATTTT	CASSQVLAGDSTDTQYF
TRBJ2-1	-	-	TRBV5-1	TGCGCCAGCAGCTTGTCGACTGGATCCTACAATGAGCAGTTCTTC	CASSLSTGSYNEQFF
TRBJ1-2	-	-	TRBV7-2	TGTGCCAGCAGCTTCCACCCGGACAGTAGTGGCTACACCTTC	CASSFHPDSSGYTF
TRBJ2-3	once	TRBD2	TRBV10-3	TGTGCCATCAGTGAGTCCCGGACTAGTGGAGATACGCAGTATTTT	CAISESRTSGDTQYF
TRBJ2-1	-	-	TRBV5-1	TGCGCCAGCAGCCTTCAGTATGAGCAGTTCTTC	CASSLQYEQFF
TRBJ1-6	-	-	TRBV7-8	TGTGCCAGCAGCCCCGAAGGGGGGGGAAATTCACCCCTCCACTTT	CASSPEGGGNSPLHF
TRBJ2-4	-	-	TRBV4-3	TGCGCCAGCAGCCAAGATCAAACCGTACTAGCCAAAAACATTCAGTACTTC	CASSQDQTVLAKNIQYF
TRBJ1-2	-	-	TRBV19	TGTGCCAGTAGTGGGAGTCAAAGCTATGGCTACACCTTC	CASSGSQSYGYTF
TRBJ1-5	-	-	TRBV30	TGTGCCTGGAATAACGGTCTAGGTAGCAATCAGCCCCAGCATTTT	CAWNNGLGSNQPQHF
TRBJ2-5	-	-	TRBV13	TGTGCCAGCAGCCTCCGGGACACCCAAGAGACCCAGTACTTC	CASSLRDTQETQYF
TRBJ1-3	-	TRBD1	TRBV7-2	TGTGCCAGCAGCCGGACCCGCCCTGCTCAGGGGGGCGGAAACACCATATATTTT	CASSRTRPAQGGGNTIYF
TRBJ1-1	-	-	TRBV18	TGTGCCAGCTCACCAGTGGCGGCTAACACTGAAGCTTTCTTT	CASSPVAANTEAFF
TRBJ2-7	-	TRBD2	TRBV10-3	TGTGCCATCAGTGGGGTCCCGGGGGCTAGCGGGGGGGCTATAGGATCCTACGAGCAGTACTTC	CAISGVPGASGGAIGSYEQYF
TRBJ2-3	few	-	TRBV3-1/TRBV3-2	TGTGCCAGCAGCCAAGCCGGGCCGAGGGGGGATACGCAGTATTTT	CASSQAGPRGDTQYF
TRBJ2-3	-	-	TRBV7-9	TGTGCCAGCAGCCCTAGAGGGCCAGATACGCAGTATTTT	CASSPRGPDTQYF
TRBJ2-5	-	TRBD2	TRBV3-1/TRBV3-2	TGTGCCAGCAGCCAACTAGCGGGGGGGAACCAAGAGACCCAGTACTTC	CASSQLAGGNQETQYF
TRBJ2-7	-	TRBD1	TRBV5-1	TGCGCCAGCAGCCTTGGACAGGGCTCCTACGAGCAGTACTTC	CASSLGQGSYEQYF
TRBJ2-6	-	-	TRBV11-2	TGTGCCAGCAGCTTAGATCCGGGATGGGCAGGCGGGGCCAACGTCCTGACTTTC	CASSLDPGWAGGANVLTF
TRBJ2-7	-	TRBD1	TRBV19	TGTGCCAGTAGTACCCCCGGACAGGGGCGGTACGAGCAGTACTTC	CASSTPGQGRYEQYF
TRBJ2-7	-	-	TRBV27	TGTGCCAGCAGTCCCTGGGGCCTCCTACCCTACGAGCAGTACTTC	CASSPWGLLPYEQYF
TRBJ2-5	-	-	TRBV11-2	TGTGCCAGCAGCCGTAGCCTTTCTGAGACCCAGTACTTC	CASSRSLSETQYF
TRBJ2-4	-	TRBD2	TRBV7-9	TGTGCCAGCAGCACTAGCGCAGCCAAAAACATTCAGTACTTC	CASSTSAAKNIQYF
TRBJ2-3	-	-	TRBV7-9	TGTGCCAGCAGCTTATCACCAGTCACAGATACGCAGTATTTT	CASSLSPVTDTQYF
TRBJ2-7	-	-	TRBV5-1	TGCGCCAGCAGAGGTTCGACTGGCCCCTACGAGCAGTACTTC	CASRGSTGPYEQYF
TRBJ2-1	-	TRBD1	TRBV9	TGTGCCAGCAGCGCATACAGGGGCCTCTCCTACAATGAGCAGTTCTTC	CASSAYRGLSYNEQFF
TRBJ1-1	-	-	TRBV11-3	TGTGCCAGCAGCTTAGACCCATCCACTGAAGCTTTCTTT	CASSLDPSTEAFF
TRBJ2-2	-	-	TRBV18	TGTGCCAGCTCATTCCAGACTCCCCCCGGGGAGCTGTTTTTT	CASSFQTPPGELFF
TRBJ2-3	-	-	TRBV18	TGTGCCAGCTTTTCCTTGGATACGCAGTATTTT	CASFSLDTQYF
TRBJ2-3	many	-	TRBV5-1	TGCGCCAGCAGCTTGGCCGATAGCGGCTCCACAGATACGCAGTATTTT	CASSLADSGSTDTQYF
TRBJ1-2	few	-	TRBV5-1	TGCGCCAGCAGCTTGGGCAGGATCTATGGCTACACCTTC	CASSLGRIYGYTF